The present T cell receptor beta chain was sequenced within a study of post-analysis software for immune sequencing data. Turning to the study itself: Relapsing-remitting, secondary progressive and progressive-relapsing multiple sclerosis were all included among the disease courses.

The CDR3 is made up of 11 amino acids. Germline lookup yields CDR1 SQVTM and CDR2 ANQGSEA. V was shortened by 7 bases and J by 8 bases, with 12 bases between the two germline ends. Presence of unique molecular identifiers characterized the TCR beta cDNA libraries. TCRdb reprocessed the PCR reads via MiXCR and lists one record per CDR3 protein. The sample records hundreds of thousands of distinct CDR3 sequences, 59% being singletons. Overall study findings and caveats: Controls showed significantly higher normalized Chao1 diversity than did multiple sclerosis patients. A few TRBV segments, TRBV5-6, TRBV5-1 and TRBV20-1 among them, were found more frequent in patients than controls.

This clonotype was seen a handful of times. The antigen is not known. The clonotype was recovered from a girl aged 2-10 years with multiple sclerosis. Sequenced: blood. The V call is TRBV29-1, the J call TRBJ2-1, with D tentatively TRBD1 (6 bases). The CDR3 sequence is CSGNRVYEQFF. The CDR3 DNA sequence: TGCAGCGGAAACAGGGTTTATGAGCAGTTCTTC.